The rows below give T cell receptor beta chains drawn from one sample of a study of blood T cell repertoires in COVID-19. Repertoires were generated with immunoSEQ multiplex PCR, while TCRdb's copy carries only in-frame clones and drops some. The sample has roughly 410,000 clones, around 89% seen once. Input material: peripheral blood. These TCRs come from a woman aged 40 to 50 with COVID-19, enrolled during active disease. The CDR3 runs from the conserved cysteine through the conserved F or W. The D gene is left open where the match is weak. Where a row states a size, it is once, few, many or the class of an expanded clone; other rows omit it.

j_call: TRBJ1-2; clone_size: -; v_call: TRBV6-5; d_call: TRBD1; cdr3_nt: TGTGCCAGCAGATACCTCGGACAGGATGGCTACACCTTC; cdr3_aa: CASRYLGQDGYTF
j_call: TRBJ1-3; clone_size: few; v_call: TRBV4-1; d_call: -; cdr3_nt: TGCGCCAGCAGCCATCTCGGGGGGGAGTCCGGAAACACCATATATTTT; cdr3_aa: CASSHLGGESGNTIYF
j_call: TRBJ2-3; clone_size: -; v_call: TRBV7-2; d_call: TRBD2; cdr3_nt: TGTGCCAGCAGCTTAGCGCTAGCGGGGGTCGCAGATACGCAGTATTTT; cdr3_aa: CASSLALAGVADTQYF
j_call: TRBJ1-1; clone_size: -; v_call: TRBV25-1; d_call: -; cdr3_nt: TGTGCCAGCAGGGGGGCGATTAAAGCTTTCTTT; cdr3_aa: CASRGAIKAFF
j_call: TRBJ1-5; clone_size: -; v_call: TRBV19; d_call: -; cdr3_nt: TGTGCCAGTAGTATCGGTTACAGGGTTTATAGCAATCAGCCCCAGCATTTT; cdr3_aa: CASSIGYRVYSNQPQHF
j_call: TRBJ2-7; clone_size: few; v_call: TRBV5-6; d_call: TRBD2; cdr3_nt: TGTGCCAGCAGCTTGGGACATCTAGCGGGAGTCGAGCAGTACTTC; cdr3_aa: CASSLGHLAGVEQYF
j_call: TRBJ1-6; clone_size: -; v_call: TRBV7-2; d_call: TRBD1; cdr3_nt: TGTGCCAGCAGCCCGGACAGGGGCTGGAATTCACCCCTCCACTTT; cdr3_aa: CASSPDRGWNSPLHF
j_call: TRBJ1-2; clone_size: once; v_call: TRBV29-1; d_call: TRBD1; cdr3_nt: TGCAGCGTTCGACAGGGGGCGGGTGGCTACACCTTC; cdr3_aa: CSVRQGAGGYTF
j_call: TRBJ2-7; clone_size: -; v_call: TRBV7-8; d_call: -; cdr3_nt: TGTGCCAGCAGCCTCGGGGGTGTCTACGAGCAGTACTTC; cdr3_aa: CASSLGGVYEQYF
j_call: TRBJ2-2; clone_size: few; v_call: TRBV6-1; d_call: -; cdr3_nt: TGTGCCAGCAGTGAATTGGGAGCGAACACCGGGGAGCTGTTTTTT; cdr3_aa: CASSELGANTGELFF
j_call: TRBJ1-1; clone_size: -; v_call: TRBV27; d_call: -; cdr3_nt: TGTGCCAGCAGTTTCGGACACTTGAACACTGAAGCTTTCTTT; cdr3_aa: CASSFGHLNTEAFF
j_call: TRBJ1-1; clone_size: once; v_call: TRBV6-5; d_call: -; cdr3_nt: TGTGCCAGCAGCCCGGAATACAGGGACACTGAAGCTTTCTTT; cdr3_aa: CASSPEYRDTEAFF
j_call: TRBJ1-5; clone_size: -; v_call: TRBV6-2/TRBV6-3; d_call: -; cdr3_nt: TGTGCCAGCAGTACCCCCTCCGCGGGCTACAATCAGCCCCAGCATTTT; cdr3_aa: CASSTPSAGYNQPQHF
j_call: TRBJ1-4; clone_size: few; v_call: TRBV7-9; d_call: TRBD1; cdr3_nt: TGTGCCAGCAGCCCTCAGGGGGCTGATGAAAAACTGTTTTTT; cdr3_aa: CASSPQGADEKLFF
j_call: TRBJ1-5; clone_size: -; v_call: TRBV5-8; d_call: TRBD1; cdr3_nt: TGTGCCAGCAGCCGCGACAGGGGGTATCAGCCCCAGCATTTT; cdr3_aa: CASSRDRGYQPQHF
j_call: TRBJ2-1; clone_size: -; v_call: TRBV7-2; d_call: -; cdr3_nt: TGTGCCAGCAGCCTAACTAGGATCAATGAGCAGTTCTTC; cdr3_aa: CASSLTRINEQFF
j_call: TRBJ1-1; clone_size: -; v_call: TRBV27; d_call: -; cdr3_nt: TGTGCCAGCAGTTTAAGACAGACGAACACTGAAGCTTTCTTT; cdr3_aa: CASSLRQTNTEAFF
j_call: TRBJ1-3; clone_size: -; v_call: TRBV29-1; d_call: -; cdr3_nt: TGCAGCGTTGGCCAGTCCTCGGGAAACACCATATATTTT; cdr3_aa: CSVGQSSGNTIYF
j_call: TRBJ1-6; clone_size: -; v_call: TRBV4-2; d_call: TRBD1; cdr3_nt: TGTGCCAGCAGCCAAGGGGACAGGGGGCAGTCACCCCTCCACTTT; cdr3_aa: CASSQGDRGQSPLHF
j_call: TRBJ2-5; clone_size: -; v_call: TRBV16; d_call: TRBD1; cdr3_nt: TGTGCCAGCAGCCAATCGGACAGGGGTCATGAGACCCAGTACTTC; cdr3_aa: CASSQSDRGHETQYF
j_call: TRBJ2-3; clone_size: -; v_call: TRBV24-1; d_call: TRBD1; cdr3_nt: TGTGCCACGGGACAGCTAAGCACAGATACGCAGTATTTT; cdr3_aa: CATGQLSTDTQYF
j_call: TRBJ2-2; clone_size: -; v_call: TRBV5-4; d_call: -; cdr3_nt: TGTGCCAGCAGCTTGGCATACACCGGGGAGCTGTTTTTT; cdr3_aa: CASSLAYTGELFF
j_call: TRBJ1-2; clone_size: -; v_call: TRBV29-1; d_call: TRBD1; cdr3_nt: TGCAGCGTTGGAGGACAGGGTTATGGCTACACCTTC; cdr3_aa: CSVGGQGYGYTF
j_call: TRBJ1-1; clone_size: once; v_call: TRBV7-9; d_call: -; cdr3_nt: TGTGCCAGCAAAAACGGGGGGGTTGAAGCTTTCTTT; cdr3_aa: CASKNGGVEAFF
j_call: TRBJ2-7; clone_size: -; v_call: TRBV9; d_call: TRBD1; cdr3_nt: TGTGCCAGCAGCACCGGGACAGGGGCATACGAGCAGTACTTC; cdr3_aa: CASSTGTGAYEQYF
j_call: TRBJ1-2; clone_size: -; v_call: TRBV27; d_call: TRBD1; cdr3_nt: TGTGCCAGCAGTTCTAGGGGGCGTCGGTATGGCTACACCTTC; cdr3_aa: CASSSRGRRYGYTF
j_call: TRBJ1-1; clone_size: -; v_call: TRBV29-1; d_call: TRBD1; cdr3_nt: TGCAGCGTTGAGGTAGGGGGCTGGTTAGCTTTCTTT; cdr3_aa: CSVEVGGWLAFF
j_call: TRBJ1-2; clone_size: -; v_call: TRBV4-3; d_call: -; cdr3_nt: TGCGCCAGCAGCCAAGATCGCTCAGGGGTCCTCGGAGGCTACACCTTC; cdr3_aa: CASSQDRSGVLGGYTF
j_call: TRBJ1-4; clone_size: -; v_call: TRBV5-1; d_call: -; cdr3_nt: TGCGCCAGCAGCCCTGCGCTTGAAAGGGGGGAAAAACTGTTTTTT; cdr3_aa: CASSPALERGEKLFF
j_call: TRBJ2-7; clone_size: -; v_call: TRBV20-1; d_call: TRBD1; cdr3_nt: TGCAGTGCGCGCACAGGGGACGAGCAGTACTTC; cdr3_aa: CSARTGDEQYF
j_call: TRBJ1-6; clone_size: -; v_call: TRBV6-6; d_call: -; cdr3_nt: TGTGCCACAGCGGGGGGCGATTCACCCCTCCACTTT; cdr3_aa: CATAGGDSPLHF
j_call: TRBJ2-7; clone_size: few; v_call: TRBV6-6; d_call: -; cdr3_nt: TGTGCCAGCAGCCTCAGGGCTGCCCTGGATGAGCAGTACTTC; cdr3_aa: CASSLRAALDEQYF
j_call: TRBJ1-2; clone_size: -; v_call: TRBV6-5; d_call: -; cdr3_nt: TGTGCCAGCAGTTACTCGAAGGACTCCGGTTTCTATGGCTACACCTTC; cdr3_aa: CASSYSKDSGFYGYTF
j_call: TRBJ2-1; clone_size: -; v_call: TRBV19; d_call: TRBD2; cdr3_nt: TGTGCCAGTACCATTAGGCTAGCGGCCTACAATGAGCAGTTCTTC; cdr3_aa: CASTIRLAAYNEQFF
j_call: TRBJ1-2; clone_size: -; v_call: TRBV5-1; d_call: TRBD1; cdr3_nt: TGCGCCAGCAGCTCCGATACCCACAGGGGCCACCGCTATGGCTACACCTTC; cdr3_aa: CASSSDTHRGHRYGYTF
j_call: TRBJ1-5; clone_size: -; v_call: TRBV2; d_call: -; cdr3_nt: TGTGCCAGCAGTGAAGGCTCAGGACTAAATAGCAATCAGCCCCAGCATTTT; cdr3_aa: CASSEGSGLNSNQPQHF
j_call: TRBJ2-1; clone_size: -; v_call: TRBV6-2/TRBV6-3; d_call: -; cdr3_nt: TGTGCCAGCAGTTACTTCTCTGAGGAGCAGTTCTTC; cdr3_aa: CASSYFSEEQFF
j_call: TRBJ2-7; clone_size: -; v_call: TRBV7-2; d_call: -; cdr3_nt: TGTGCCAGCAGCCCTCCCCCGGTTGTGAACCCGTTGCAGTACTTC; cdr3_aa: CASSPPPVVNPLQYF
j_call: TRBJ1-2; clone_size: -; v_call: TRBV7-9; d_call: -; cdr3_nt: TGTGCCAGCAGCCGAGGACAGATCCCGACATTGGGCTACACCTTC; cdr3_aa: CASSRGQIPTLGYTF
j_call: TRBJ2-1; clone_size: -; v_call: TRBV7-8; d_call: TRBD1; cdr3_nt: TGTGCCAGCAGCTTGACAGGGGGCAGGTACAATGAGCAGTTCTTC; cdr3_aa: CASSLTGGRYNEQFF
j_call: TRBJ2-3; clone_size: -; v_call: TRBV7-8; d_call: -; cdr3_nt: TGTGCCAGCATCGCCGGGACTAGCACAGATACGCAGTATTTT; cdr3_aa: CASIAGTSTDTQYF
j_call: TRBJ1-2; clone_size: -; v_call: TRBV29-1; d_call: -; cdr3_nt: TGCAGCGCCCTCGAGGCTGGAAACTATGGCTACACCTTC; cdr3_aa: CSALEAGNYGYTF
j_call: TRBJ1-4; clone_size: -; v_call: TRBV6-5; d_call: -; cdr3_nt: TGTGCCAGCAGTCTAACACAGGGAGTCAGTGAAAAACTGTTTTTT; cdr3_aa: CASSLTQGVSEKLFF
j_call: TRBJ1-2; clone_size: once; v_call: TRBV6-2/TRBV6-3; d_call: -; cdr3_nt: TGTGCCAGCAGCGTAGGGCGGGGGAACTATGGCTACACCTTC; cdr3_aa: CASSVGRGNYGYTF
j_call: TRBJ1-2; clone_size: -; v_call: TRBV6-5; d_call: -; cdr3_nt: TGTGCCAGCAGTTACCCCACGGCTTTCGGGGGATATGGCTACACCTTC; cdr3_aa: CASSYPTAFGGYGYTF
j_call: TRBJ2-6; clone_size: -; v_call: TRBV28; d_call: -; cdr3_nt: TGTGCCAGCAGTTTGCCCCCAGGACAGTCTGGGGCCAACGTCCTGACTTTC; cdr3_aa: CASSLPPGQSGANVLTF
j_call: TRBJ2-7; clone_size: -; v_call: TRBV9; d_call: TRBD2; cdr3_nt: TGTGCCAGCAGCCCCCCGGGACTAGCGGGAAGCGAGCAGTACTTC; cdr3_aa: CASSPPGLAGSEQYF
j_call: TRBJ1-2; clone_size: -; v_call: TRBV9; d_call: TRBD1; cdr3_nt: TGTGCCAGCAGCGCTATAGGGACAGGGTACCGGGGCTACACCTTC; cdr3_aa: CASSAIGTGYRGYTF